This T cell receptor beta chain comes out of a study of blood T cells in healthy people across ages. Alongside a J-beta primer mix, a sample-barcoded 5' primer served in a second PCR lasting about 6 to 12 cycles. Carrying 12 random nucleotides, a template-switch adaptor labeled each individual cDNA molecule. One entry per CDR3 protein results from TCRdb running MiXCR on the 5' RACE reads. This sample carries fewer than 2,000,000 distinct CDR3 sequences, approximately 39% of them seen once, and the ten largest clones take more than 20%. With respect to this clonotype: Its specificity is not known.

Per individual sample, total RNA of at least 5.5 micrograms was extracted. The CDR3 is made up of 16 amino acids. With 2 bases clipped from V and 7 bases from J, the junction kept 11 bases outside the gene matches. Study results and caveats: Older age coincided with a roughly linear decline in TCR beta diversity per million T cells. A strong correlation was found between TCR beta diversity and the percentage of naive T cells.

This sequence joins TRBV12-3 or TRBV12-4 and TRBJ1-2; TRBD1 matches at 9 bases. The TCR sequence derives from a human donor in good health. Sequenced: blood. CDR3 coding DNA: TGTGCCAGCAGTTTACGGACAGGGGCGGTCTTGGGTGGCTACACCTTC. Protein sequence: CASSLRTGAVLGGYTF.